The next 5 T cell receptor beta chains were all read from a single sample in a study of breast tumors, draining lymph nodes, adjacent tissues. Axillary draining lymph nodes of breast cancer patients supplied the node samples. One entry per CDR3 protein, called by TCRdb with MiXCR from the multiplex PCR reads. The sample has 150,000 to 250,000 distinct CDR3 sequences, roughly 29% seen once. Source material: axillary lymph node tissue. Receptors originate from a female donor with breast cancer. Some clones in this sample may be carry-over from other donors' samples.

This clonotype was found many times. The junction and the germline gene differ at one end; a read error may be behind it. The rearrangement uses TRBV5-8 and TRBJ2-5; no reliable D call. The CDR3 has 12 amino acids. Looked up from germline, CDR1 is SGHTS and CDR2 is YDEGEE. DNA for the CDR3: TGTGCCAGCAGCACGGACCATGAGACCCAGTACTTC. Protein product: CASSTDHETQYF.

The J gene is TRBJ2-1, the V gene TRBV29-1, with 9 positions matching TRBD2. The CDR3 contains 17 residues. Germline V gives CDR1 SQVTM, CDR2 ANQGSEA. Trimming removed 3 bases from V and 2 bases from J; junction bases left unmatched: 11. Written as DNA, the CDR3 is TGCAGCGTTGAGATCTACGAGACTAGCGGAGCCTACAATGAGCAGTTCTTC. This translates into CSVEIYETSGAYNEQFF.

V is TRBV29-1 and J is TRBJ2-7; TRBD1 matches 8 bases. The CDR3 sequence is 14 residues long. Unmatched junction bases numbered 9, after V lost 6 bases and J lost 2 bases. Germline V gene data show CDR1 as SQVTM and CDR2 as ANQGSEA. CDR3 sequence (DNA): TGCAGCGTGGAGGACAGGGAGGTACCCTACGAGCAGTACTTC. It codes for CSVEDREVPYEQYF.

The table lists this clonotype with many counts. In nucleotides, the CDR3 is TGTGCCAGCAGTTCCAGGGTGGCCGGGGAGCTGTTTTTT. This gives the protein CASSSRVAGELFF. The chain is built from TRBV6-5 and TRBJ2-2, with a possible D match to TRBD1 (5 bases). The V end was cut by 4 bases, the J end by 6 bases, with 9 bases between. In germline, CDR1 is MNHEY, CDR2 SVGAGI. The CDR3 is 13 amino acids.

Note on this clonotype: One base away lies a much larger clone, so this may be a sequencing read error. J is TRBJ2-7 and V is TRBV5-5; perhaps TRBD1 as D (5 bases). Trimming shortened V by 5 bases and J by 0 bases, and 15 bases separated the two germline ends. Per germline, CDR1 SGHKS and CDR2 YYEKEE (reference sequence). This CDR3 region has 15 residues. The CDR3 nucleotides read TGTGCCAGCAGTCTTAGCAGGGCCAGCTCCTACGAGCAGTACTTC. Its protein product is CASSLSRASSYEQYF.